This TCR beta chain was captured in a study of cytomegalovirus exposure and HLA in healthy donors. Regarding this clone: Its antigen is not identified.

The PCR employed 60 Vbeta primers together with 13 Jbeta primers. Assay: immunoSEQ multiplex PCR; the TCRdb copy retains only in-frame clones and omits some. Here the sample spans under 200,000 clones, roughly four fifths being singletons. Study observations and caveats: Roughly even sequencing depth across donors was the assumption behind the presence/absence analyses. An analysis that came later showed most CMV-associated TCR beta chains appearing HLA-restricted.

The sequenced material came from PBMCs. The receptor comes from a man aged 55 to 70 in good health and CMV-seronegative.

CDR3 residues: CASSQVSTQGARAFF. CDR3 nucleotides: TGCGCCAGCAGCCAAGTTTCAACACAGGGGGCGAGGGCTTTCTTT. The genes are TRBV4-3 and TRBJ1-1, with 9 positions matching TRBD1. The trim removed 1 base at V and 11 bases at J, leaving 11 bases unmatched. The germline V gene has CDR1 LGHNA and CDR2 YSLEER. There are 15 residues in the CDR3.